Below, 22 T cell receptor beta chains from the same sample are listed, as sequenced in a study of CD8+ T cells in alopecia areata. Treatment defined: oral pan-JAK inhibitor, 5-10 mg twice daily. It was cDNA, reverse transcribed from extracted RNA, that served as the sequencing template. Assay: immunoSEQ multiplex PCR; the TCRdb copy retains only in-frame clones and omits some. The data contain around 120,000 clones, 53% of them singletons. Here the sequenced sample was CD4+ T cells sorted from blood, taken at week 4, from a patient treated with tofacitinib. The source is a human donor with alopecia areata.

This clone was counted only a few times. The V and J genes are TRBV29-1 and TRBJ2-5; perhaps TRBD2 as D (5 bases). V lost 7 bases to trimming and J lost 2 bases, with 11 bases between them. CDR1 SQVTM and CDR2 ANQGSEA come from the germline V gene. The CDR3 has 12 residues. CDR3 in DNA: TGCAGCGCGGGATCGGGACAAGAGACCCAGTACTTC. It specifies CSAGSGQETQYF.

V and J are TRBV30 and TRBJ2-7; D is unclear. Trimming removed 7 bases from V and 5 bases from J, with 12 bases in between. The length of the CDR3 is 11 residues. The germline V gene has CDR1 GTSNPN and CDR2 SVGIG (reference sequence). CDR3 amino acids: CASEIFNEQYF. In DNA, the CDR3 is TGTGCCTCCGAAATCTTTAACGAGCAGTACTTC.

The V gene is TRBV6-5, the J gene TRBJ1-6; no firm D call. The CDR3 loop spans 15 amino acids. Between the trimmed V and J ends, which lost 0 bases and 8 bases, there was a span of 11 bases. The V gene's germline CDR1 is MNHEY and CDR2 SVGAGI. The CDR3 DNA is TGTGCCAGCAGTTACTCATCCCCGCCGGATTCACCCCTCCACTTT. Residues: CASSYSSPPDSPLHF.

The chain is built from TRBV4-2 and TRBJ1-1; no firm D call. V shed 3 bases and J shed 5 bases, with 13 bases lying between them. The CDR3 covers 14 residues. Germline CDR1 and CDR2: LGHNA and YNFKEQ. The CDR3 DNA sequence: TGTGCCAGCAGCCAGGAAATTCCAAGGACTGAAGCTTTCTTT. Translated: CASSQEIPRTEAFF.

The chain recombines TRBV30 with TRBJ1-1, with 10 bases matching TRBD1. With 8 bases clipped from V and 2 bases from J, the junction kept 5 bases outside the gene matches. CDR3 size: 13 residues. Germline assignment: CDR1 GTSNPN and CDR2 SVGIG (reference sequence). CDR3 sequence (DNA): TGTGCCGGACTGACAGGGGGCAACACTGAAGCTTTCTTT. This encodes CAGLTGGNTEAFF.

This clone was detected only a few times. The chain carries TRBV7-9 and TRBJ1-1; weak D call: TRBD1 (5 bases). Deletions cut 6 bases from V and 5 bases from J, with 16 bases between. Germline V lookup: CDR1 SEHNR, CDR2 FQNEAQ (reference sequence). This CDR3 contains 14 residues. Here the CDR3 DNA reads TGTGCCAGCAGATATATTGGGGGGAGGACTGAAGCTTTCTTT. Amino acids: CASRYIGGRTEAFF.

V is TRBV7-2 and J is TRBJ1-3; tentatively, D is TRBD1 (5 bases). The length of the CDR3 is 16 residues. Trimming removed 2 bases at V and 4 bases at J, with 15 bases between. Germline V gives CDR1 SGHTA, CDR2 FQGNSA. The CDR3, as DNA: TGTGCCAGCAGCTTACTCCAAGGGGTGAAAGGAAACACCATATATTTT. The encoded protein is CASSLLQGVKGNTIYF.

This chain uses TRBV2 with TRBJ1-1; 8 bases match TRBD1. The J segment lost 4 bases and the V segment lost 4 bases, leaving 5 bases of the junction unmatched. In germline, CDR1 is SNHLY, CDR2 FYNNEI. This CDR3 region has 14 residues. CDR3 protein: CASSVRQGSTEAFF. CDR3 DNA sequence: TGTGCCAGCAGTGTTCGACAGGGGAGCACTGAAGCTTTCTTT. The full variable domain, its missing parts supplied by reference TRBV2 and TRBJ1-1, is EPEVTQTPSHQVTQMGQEVILRCVPISNHLYFYWYRQILGQKVEFLVSFYNNEISEKSEIFDDQFSVERPDGSNFTLKIRSTKLEDSAMYFCASSVRQGSTEAFFGQGTRLTVV.

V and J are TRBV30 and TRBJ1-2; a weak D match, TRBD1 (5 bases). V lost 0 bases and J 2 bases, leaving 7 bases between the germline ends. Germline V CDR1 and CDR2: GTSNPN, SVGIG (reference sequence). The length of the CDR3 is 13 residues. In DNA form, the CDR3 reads TGTGCCTGGAGTGTAGGGACCAACTATGGCTACACCTTC. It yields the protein CAWSVGTNYGYTF.

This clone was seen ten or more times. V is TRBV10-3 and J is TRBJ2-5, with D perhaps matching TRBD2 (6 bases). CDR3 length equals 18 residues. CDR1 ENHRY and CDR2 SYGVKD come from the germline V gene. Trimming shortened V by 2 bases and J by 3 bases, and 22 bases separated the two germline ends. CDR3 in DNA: TGTGCCATCAGTGAGCCCTTCCTGCTAGCGCGAGATAAAGAGACCCAGTACTTC. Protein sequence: CAISEPFLLARDKETQYF.

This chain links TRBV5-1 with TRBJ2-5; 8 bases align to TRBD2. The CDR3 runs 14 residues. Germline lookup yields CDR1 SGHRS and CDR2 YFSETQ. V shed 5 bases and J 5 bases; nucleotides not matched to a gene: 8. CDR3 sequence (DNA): TGCGCCAGCAGGCCAGCGGGAGCGAGCGAGACCCAGTACTTC. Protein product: CASRPAGASETQYF.

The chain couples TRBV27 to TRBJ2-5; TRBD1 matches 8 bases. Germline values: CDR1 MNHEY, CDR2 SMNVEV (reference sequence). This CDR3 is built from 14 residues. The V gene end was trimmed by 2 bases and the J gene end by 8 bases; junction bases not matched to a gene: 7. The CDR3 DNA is TGTGCCAGCAGTTTAAAGGACAGGGTATACACCCAGTACTTC. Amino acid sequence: CASSLKDRVYTQYF.

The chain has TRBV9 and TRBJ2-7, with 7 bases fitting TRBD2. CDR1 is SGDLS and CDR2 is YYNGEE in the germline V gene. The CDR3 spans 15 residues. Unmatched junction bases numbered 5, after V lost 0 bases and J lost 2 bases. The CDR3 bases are TGTGCCAGCAGCGTAGATGCTAGCGGAACCTACGAGCAGTACTTC. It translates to CASSVDASGTYEQYF.

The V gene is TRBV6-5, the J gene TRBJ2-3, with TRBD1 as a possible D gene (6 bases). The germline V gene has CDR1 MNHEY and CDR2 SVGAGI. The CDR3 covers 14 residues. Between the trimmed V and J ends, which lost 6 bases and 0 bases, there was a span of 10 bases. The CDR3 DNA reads TGTGCCAGCAGCTCAGGGGCCAGCACAGATACGCAGTATTTT. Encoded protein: CASSSGASTDTQYF.

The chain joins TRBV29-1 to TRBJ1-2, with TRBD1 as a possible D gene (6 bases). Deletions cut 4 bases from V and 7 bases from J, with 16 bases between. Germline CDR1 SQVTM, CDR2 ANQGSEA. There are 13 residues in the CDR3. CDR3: CSVGATGSGGYTF. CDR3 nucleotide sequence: TGCAGCGTTGGGGCTACAGGGTCAGGTGGCTACACCTTC.

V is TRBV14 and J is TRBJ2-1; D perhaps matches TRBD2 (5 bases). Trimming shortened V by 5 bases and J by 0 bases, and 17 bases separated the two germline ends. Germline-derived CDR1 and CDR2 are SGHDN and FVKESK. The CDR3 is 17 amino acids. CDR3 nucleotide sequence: TGTGCCAGCAGCTCCTACCTCCAGCGGAGCTCCTACAATGAGCAGTTCTTC. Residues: CASSSYLQRSSYNEQFF.

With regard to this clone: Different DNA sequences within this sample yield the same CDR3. This CDR3 is CAWSVRVDTEAFF. CDR3 bases: TGTGCCTGGAGTGTACGAGTGGACACTGAAGCTTTCTTT. The V gene is TRBV30, the J gene TRBJ1-1; D not certain. Per the germline V gene, CDR1 is GTSNPN and CDR2 is SVGIG (reference sequence). The CDR3 extends over 13 amino acids. Trimming took 0 bases from V and 3 from J, leaving 8 bases between them.

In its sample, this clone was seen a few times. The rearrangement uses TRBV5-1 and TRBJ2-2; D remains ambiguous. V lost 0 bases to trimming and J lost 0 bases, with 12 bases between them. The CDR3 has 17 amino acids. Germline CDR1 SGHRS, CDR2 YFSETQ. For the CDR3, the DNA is TGCGCCAGCAGCTTGGGAGTCAGGAGCTCGAACACCGGGGAGCTGTTTTTT. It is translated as CASSLGVRSSNTGELFF.

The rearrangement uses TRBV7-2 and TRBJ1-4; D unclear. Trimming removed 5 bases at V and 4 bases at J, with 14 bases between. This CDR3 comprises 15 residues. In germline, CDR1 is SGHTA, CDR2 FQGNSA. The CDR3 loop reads CASSQTGELNEKLFF. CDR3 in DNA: TGTGCCAGCAGCCAAACCGGGGAACTTAATGAAAAACTGTTTTTT.

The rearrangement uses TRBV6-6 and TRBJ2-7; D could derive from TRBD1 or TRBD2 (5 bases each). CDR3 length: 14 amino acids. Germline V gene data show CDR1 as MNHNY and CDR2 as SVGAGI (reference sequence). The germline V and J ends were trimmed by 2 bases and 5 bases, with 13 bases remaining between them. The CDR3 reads CASSYTGPLNEQYF. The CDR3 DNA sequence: TGTGCCAGCAGTTACACGGGACCTCTTAACGAGCAGTACTTC.

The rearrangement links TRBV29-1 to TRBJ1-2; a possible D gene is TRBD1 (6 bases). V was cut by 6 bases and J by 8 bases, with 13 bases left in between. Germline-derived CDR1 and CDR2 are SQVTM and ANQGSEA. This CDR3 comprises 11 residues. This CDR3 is CSVARQAGYTF. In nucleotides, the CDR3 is TGCAGCGTCGCCAGACAGGCCGGCTACACCTTC.

As DNA, the CDR3 is TGTGCCAGCAGTTCGTTATTCACAGATACGCAGTATTTT. This codes for CASSSLFTDTQYF. The J gene is TRBJ2-3, the V gene TRBV6-6; unclear D gene. The germline gives CDR1 MNHNY, CDR2 SVGAGI (reference sequence). This CDR3 spans 13 amino acids. V was pared by 4 bases and J by 2 bases, with 7 bases between.